A single sample is the source of the 9 T cell receptor beta chains below, sequenced in a study of blood T cell repertoires in COVID-19. The data were produced by immunoSEQ multiplex PCR, yet TCRdb's version contains in-frame clones alone and is incomplete. The table lists 80,000 or so clones, 80% of them singletons. The sequenced sample consisted of peripheral blood. All receptors derive from a woman in her seventies with acute or convalescent COVID-19.

This clone appeared a single time. V is TRBV15 and J is TRBJ1-1; the D gene is possibly TRBD1 (6 bases). V was trimmed by 0 bases and J by 1 base, leaving 12 bases between them. The CDR3 has 16 residues. The germline V gene encodes CDR1 LNHNV and CDR2 YYDKDF (reference sequence). This CDR3 reads CATSRDLRTANTEAFF. In DNA form, the CDR3 reads TGTGCCACCAGCAGAGATCTCCGGACAGCGAACACTGAAGCTTTCTTT. Complete variable domain (other parts from reference TRBV15 and TRBJ1-1): DAMVIQNPRYQVTQFGKPVTLSCSQTLNHNVMYWYQQKSSQAPKLLFHYYDKDFNNEADTPDNFQSRRPNTSFCFLDIRSPGLGDTAMYLCATSRDLRTANTEAFFGQGTRLTVV.

This chain uses TRBV5-1 with TRBJ1-1, with D possibly TRBD1 on 5 matching bases. Per the germline V gene, CDR1 is SGHRS and CDR2 is YFSETQ. The CDR3 sequence is 15 residues long. Trimming removed 4 bases from V and 0 bases from J, with 13 bases in between. Here the CDR3 DNA reads TGCGCCAGCAGCGTCCAGGGCCAAATGAACACTGAAGCTTTCTTT. This sequence encodes CASSVQGQMNTEAFF.

The chain employs TRBV29-1 and TRBJ2-1; possible D gene TRBD1, 7 bases. This CDR3 has 13 residues. The V gene lost 4 bases and the J gene lost 9 bases, with 16 bases spanning the gap. CDR1 SQVTM and CDR2 ANQGSEA come from the germline V gene. This CDR3 is CSVVQGGLFEQFF. As DNA, the CDR3 is TGCAGCGTTGTGCAGGGGGGCCTTTTTGAGCAGTTCTTC.

This sequence joins TRBV6-2 or TRBV6-3 and TRBJ2-7, with 8 bases aligning to TRBD2. The germline V gene encodes CDR1 MNHEY and CDR2 SVGEGT. Losses at the gene ends were 0 bases for V and 2 bases for J; bases not matched to a gene: 3. The CDR3 covers 15 residues. CDR3 protein: CASSYSAGATYEQYF. The CDR3, as DNA: TGTGCCAGCAGTTACTCAGCGGGGGCCACCTACGAGCAGTACTTC.

This clone showed up just a few times. V usage is TRBV6-5 and J usage is TRBJ1-2, with D perhaps matching TRBD1 (5 bases). The CDR3 length is 14 residues. Germline values: CDR1 MNHEY, CDR2 SVGAGI. V was clipped by 0 bases and J by 8 bases, with 13 bases between them. Here the CDR3 DNA reads TGTGCCAGCAGTTACTCTAGACAGAGTTGGGGCTACACCTTC. The encoded protein is CASSYSRQSWGYTF.

V and J are TRBV7-3 and TRBJ2-1; 7 bases match TRBD2. The V gene end was trimmed by 5 bases and the J gene end by 2 bases; junction bases not matched to a gene: 6. The CDR3 extends over 15 amino acids. CDR1 and CDR2 from the germline V gene are SGHTA and FQGTGA. CDR3 in DNA: TGTGCCAGCAGCCCCGGGGAGGGCGCCTACAATGAGCAGTTCTTC. This codes for CASSPGEGAYNEQFF.

This chain connects TRBV19 to TRBJ1-1, with D uncertain. Trimming removed 3 bases from V and 0 bases from J, with 14 bases in between. There are 16 residues in the CDR3. The germline V gene has CDR1 LNHDA and CDR2 SQIVND (reference sequence). The DNA for the CDR3 is TGTGCCAGTAGTATGACGAGGAGATCAATGAACACTGAAGCTTTCTTT. Translation: CASSMTRRSMNTEAFF.

A few counts support this clone. The chain uses TRBV5-1 and TRBJ1-2; 7 bases agree with TRBD1. The CDR3 is 13 amino acids. V was pared by 7 bases and J by 4 bases, with 7 bases of the junction left unmatched. Germline lookup yields CDR1 SGHRS and CDR2 YFSETQ. The CDR3 DNA follows: TGCGCCAGCGGATCAGGGGGTGGCTATGGCTACACCTTC. Amino acids: CASGSGGGYGYTF.

This clone was counted between two and nine times. The chain is built from TRBV6-2 or TRBV6-3 and TRBJ2-5, with D possibly TRBD1 on 5 matching bases. Germline CDR1 reads MNHEY; CDR2 reads SVGEGT. Trimming removed 4 bases from V and 0 bases from J, with 6 bases in between. The CDR3 has 13 residues. The CDR3 is CASSSQDQETQYF. DNA of the CDR3: TGTGCCAGCAGTTCACAGGACCAAGAGACCCAGTACTTC.